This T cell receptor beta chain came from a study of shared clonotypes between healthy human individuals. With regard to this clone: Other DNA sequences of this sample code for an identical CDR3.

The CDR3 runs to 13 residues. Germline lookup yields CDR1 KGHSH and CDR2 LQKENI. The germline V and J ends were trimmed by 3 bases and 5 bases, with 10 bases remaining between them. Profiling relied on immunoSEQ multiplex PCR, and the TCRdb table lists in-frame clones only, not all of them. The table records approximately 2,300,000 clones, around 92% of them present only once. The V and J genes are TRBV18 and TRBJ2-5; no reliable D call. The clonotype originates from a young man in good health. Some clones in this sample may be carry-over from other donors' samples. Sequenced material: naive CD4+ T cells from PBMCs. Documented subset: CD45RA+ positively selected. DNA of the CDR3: TGTGCCAGCTCACCGACCCCCCAGGAGACCCAGTACTTC. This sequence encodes CASSPTPQETQYF.